This T cell receptor (beta chain) was identified in a study of OX40 agonist ivuxolimab in advanced cancers. At the level of the study: One patient with hepatocellular carcinoma and two with cutaneous melanoma, three in all, had partial responses. Whole-study findings and limits: CD4+ T cells averaged fewer expanded clones than CD8+ T cells. Among the lowest peripheral clonal expansion occurred in 0.1-3.0 mg/kg partial responders.

As for this clone: The antigen is unknown. A read error may produce the germline difference seen at one junction end.

TCRdb keeps only in-frame clones here, not all; method: immunoSEQ multiplex PCR. The sample includes about 82,000 clones, around 88% of them seen just once. Germline values: CDR1 SSHAT, CDR2 FNYEAQ (reference sequence). The CDR3 sequence is 16 residues long. This receptor was obtained from an adult with an advanced solid tumor such as melanoma, head and neck, liver or kidney cancer. V gene TRBV7-7 combines with J gene TRBJ2-5, with D perhaps matching TRBD1 (6 bases). This specimen was CD4+ or CD8+ T cells sorted from blood, taken in a trial of the OX40 agonist ivuxolimab. The CDR3 protein is CASSSDPPGVQETQYF. The CDR3 nucleotides are TGTGCTAGCAGCTCGGACCCACCAGGGGTTCAAGAGACCCAGTACTTC.